Many counts were recorded for the clone carrying this T cell receptor beta chain. Its antigen is unidentified. Germline CDR1 and CDR2: MNHNS and SASEGT. Trimming pared 3 bases from V and 6 bases from J, leaving 12 bases between. The CDR3 is 14 amino acids. This specimen comes from a study of T cells in Graves' hyperthyroidism and ophthalmopathy. Study-level findings and limits: The model foresaw ophthalmopathy a median roughly 6.5 months prior to onset.

The CDR3 regions of TCR beta were amplified from RNA transcripts. TCR CDR3 underwent first-round RT-PCR with the HTBI primer set. Each CDR3 protein is one row after TCRdb ran MiXCR on the multiplex PCR reads. This sample has almost 600,000 distinct CDR3 sequences, with 11% to 15% found just once. Those with hyperthyroidism were 18 to 65 years old, newly diagnosed, and ill for under 2 months. The sample of blood was obtained at first hyperthyroidism diagnosis (before any ophthalmopathy symptoms). The sequenced sample was blood. The receptor's source is a woman under 40 with Graves' hyperthyroidism that later progressed to Graves' ophthalmopathy. The chain employs TRBV6-1 and TRBJ1-5; D is ambiguous. The CDR3 reads CASSDRSLAQPQHF. CDR3 sequence (DNA): TGTGCCAGCAGTGACAGGAGCCTCGCTCAGCCCCAGCATTTT.